Sequencing of this T cell receptor beta chain was carried out in a study of T cell repertoires in ileal Crohn's disease. Study outcomes and limitations: Every patient over 26.8% clonality showed endoscopic recurrence.

With regard to this clone: Its antigen remains unidentified.

CDR1 is MRHNA, CDR2 SNTAGT, per germline. The CDR3 totals 13 residues. V gave up 3 bases and J gave up 0 bases, with 4 bases separating them. TCRdb's table, derived via immunoSEQ multiplex PCR, lists solely in-frame clones and lacks some. The table lists around 33,000 clones, around 80% of them singletons, with around 17% in the top ten. Included were adult ileal or ileocolonic Crohn's patients indicated for ileocolonic resection. The TCR comes from an adult with Crohn's disease. V usage is TRBV6-4 and J usage is TRBJ2-3; no reliable D call. The specimen was ileal tissue. The CDR3 sequence is CASSERSTDTQYF. CDR3 coding DNA: TGTGCCAGCAGTGAGCGGAGCACAGATACGCAGTATTTT.